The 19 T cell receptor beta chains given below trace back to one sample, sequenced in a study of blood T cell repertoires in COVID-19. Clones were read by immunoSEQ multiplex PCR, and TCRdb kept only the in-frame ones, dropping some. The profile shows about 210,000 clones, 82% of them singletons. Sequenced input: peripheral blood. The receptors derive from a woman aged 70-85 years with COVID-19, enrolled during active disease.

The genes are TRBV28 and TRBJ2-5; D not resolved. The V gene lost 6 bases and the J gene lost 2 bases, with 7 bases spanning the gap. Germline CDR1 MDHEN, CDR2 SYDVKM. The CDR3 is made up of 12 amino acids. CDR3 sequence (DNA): TGTGCCAGCAGAACCCTACAAGAGACCCAGTACTTC. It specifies CASRTLQETQYF. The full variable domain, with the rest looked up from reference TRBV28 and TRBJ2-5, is DVKVTQSSRYLVKRTGEKVFLECVQDMDHENMFWYRQDPGLGLRLIYFSYDVKMKEKGDIPEGYSVSREKKERFSLILESASTNQTSMYLCASRTLQETQYFGPGTRLLVL.

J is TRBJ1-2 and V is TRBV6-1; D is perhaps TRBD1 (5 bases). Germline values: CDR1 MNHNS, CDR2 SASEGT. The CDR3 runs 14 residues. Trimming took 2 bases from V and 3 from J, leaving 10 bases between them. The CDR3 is CASSENGGDYGYTF. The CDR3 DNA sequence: TGTGCCAGCAGTGAAAATGGGGGGGACTATGGCTACACCTTC.

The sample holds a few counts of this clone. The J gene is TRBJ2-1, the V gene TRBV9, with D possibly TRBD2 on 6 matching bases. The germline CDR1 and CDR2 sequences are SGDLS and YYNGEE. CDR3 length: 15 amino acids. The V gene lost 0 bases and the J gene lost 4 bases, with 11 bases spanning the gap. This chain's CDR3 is CASSVGGTRYNEQFF. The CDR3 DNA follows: TGTGCCAGCAGCGTAGGAGGGACTCGGTACAATGAGCAGTTCTTC.

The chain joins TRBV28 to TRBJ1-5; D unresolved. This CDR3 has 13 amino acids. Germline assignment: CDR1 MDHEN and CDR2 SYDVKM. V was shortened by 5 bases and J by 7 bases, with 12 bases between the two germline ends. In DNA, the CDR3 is TGTGCCAGCAGTCGCAGGCAAGACCAGCCCCAGCATTTT. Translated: CASSRRQDQPQHF.

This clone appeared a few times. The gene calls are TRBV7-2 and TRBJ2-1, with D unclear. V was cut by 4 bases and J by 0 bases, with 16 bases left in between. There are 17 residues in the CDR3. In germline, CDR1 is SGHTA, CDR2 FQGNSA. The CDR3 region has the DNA TGTGCCAGCAGCTCCCTCGGAGACGTTAGCTCCTACAATGAGCAGTTCTTC. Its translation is CASSSLGDVSSYNEQFF.

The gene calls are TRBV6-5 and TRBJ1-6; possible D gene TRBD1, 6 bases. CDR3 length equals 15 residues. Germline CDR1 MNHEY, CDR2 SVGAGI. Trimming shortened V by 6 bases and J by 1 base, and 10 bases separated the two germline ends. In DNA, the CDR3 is TGTGCCAGCAGATGGGGGCGATCCTATAATTCACCCCTCCACTTT. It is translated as CASRWGRSYNSPLHF.

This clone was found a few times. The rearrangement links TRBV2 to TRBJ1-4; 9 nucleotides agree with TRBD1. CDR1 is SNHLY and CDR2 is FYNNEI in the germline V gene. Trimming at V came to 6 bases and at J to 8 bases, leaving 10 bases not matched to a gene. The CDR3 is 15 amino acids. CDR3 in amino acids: CASRLQGATGEKLFF. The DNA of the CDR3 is TGTGCCAGCAGGCTACAGGGGGCAACAGGGGAAAAACTGTTTTTT.

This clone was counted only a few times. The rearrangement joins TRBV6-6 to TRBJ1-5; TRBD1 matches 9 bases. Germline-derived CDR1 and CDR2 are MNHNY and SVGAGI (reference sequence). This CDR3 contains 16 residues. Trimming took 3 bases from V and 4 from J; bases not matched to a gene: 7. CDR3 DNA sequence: TGTGCCAGCAGTTATCACAGGGGGCAGGGGAATCAGCCCCAGCATTTT. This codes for CASSYHRGQGNQPQHF.

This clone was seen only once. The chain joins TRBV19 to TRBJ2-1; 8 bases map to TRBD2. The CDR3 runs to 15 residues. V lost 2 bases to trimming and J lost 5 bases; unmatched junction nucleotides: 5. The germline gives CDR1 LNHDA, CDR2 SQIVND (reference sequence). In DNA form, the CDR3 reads TGTGCCAGTAGTATAAGGGGACTAGGGGACAATGAGCAGTTCTTC. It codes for CASSIRGLGDNEQFF.

The CDR3 nucleotides read TGTGCCAGCAGTTATTCGACAGGGTTCAATCAGCCCCAGCATTTT. Amino acids: CASSYSTGFNQPQHF. This chain connects TRBV6-2 or TRBV6-3 to TRBJ1-5, with 7 nucleotides matching TRBD1. The V segment lost 3 bases and the J segment 3 bases; nucleotides outside the gene matches: 5. This CDR3 contains 15 residues. From germline, CDR1 is MNHEY and CDR2 SVGEGT.

The CDR3 here is CASSWWGGRGTEAFF. Written as DNA, the CDR3 is TGTGCCAGCAGTTGGTGGGGGGGGAGGGGCACTGAAGCTTTCTTT. The V and J genes are TRBV27 and TRBJ1-1, with D perhaps matching TRBD1 (5 bases). V lost 4 bases and J 4 bases, leaving 16 bases between the germline ends. The CDR3 runs 15 residues. Germline V gene lookup returns CDR1 MNHEY and CDR2 SMNVEV (reference sequence).

The CDR3 is CATSDPTGRGSTDTQYF. The CDR3 DNA sequence: TGTGCCACCAGTGACCCGACGGGGCGGGGAAGCACAGATACGCAGTATTTT. This chain connects TRBV24-1 to TRBJ2-3, with D maybe TRBD2 (6 bases). CDR3 length equals 17 residues. The germline V and J ends were trimmed by 4 bases and 0 bases, with 16 bases remaining between them. The germline gives CDR1 KGHDR, CDR2 SFDVKD.

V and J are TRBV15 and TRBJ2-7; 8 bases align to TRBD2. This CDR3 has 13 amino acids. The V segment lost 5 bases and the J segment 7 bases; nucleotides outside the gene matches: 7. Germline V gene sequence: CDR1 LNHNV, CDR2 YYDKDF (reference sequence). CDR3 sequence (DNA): TGTGCCACCAGCTTAGCGGGACAACTGGAGCAGTACTTC. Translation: CATSLAGQLEQYF. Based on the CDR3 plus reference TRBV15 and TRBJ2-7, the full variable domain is DAMVIQNPRYQVTQFGKPVTLSCSQTLNHNVMYWYQQKSSQAPKLLFHYYDKDFNNEADTPDNFQSRRPNTSFCFLDIRSPGLGDTAMYLCATSLAGQLEQYFGPGTRLTVT.

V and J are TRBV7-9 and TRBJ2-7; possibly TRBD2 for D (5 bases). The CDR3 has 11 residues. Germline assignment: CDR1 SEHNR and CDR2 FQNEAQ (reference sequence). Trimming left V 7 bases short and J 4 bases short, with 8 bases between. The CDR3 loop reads CASTRGYEQYF. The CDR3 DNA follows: TGTGCCAGCACCCGGGGTTACGAGCAGTACTTC.

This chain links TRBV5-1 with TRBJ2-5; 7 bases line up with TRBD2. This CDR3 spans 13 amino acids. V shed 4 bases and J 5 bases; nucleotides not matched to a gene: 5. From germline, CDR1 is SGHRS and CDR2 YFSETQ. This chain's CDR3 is CASSTGLTETQYF. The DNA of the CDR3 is TGCGCCAGCAGCACGGGACTAACTGAGACCCAGTACTTC. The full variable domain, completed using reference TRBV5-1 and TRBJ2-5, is KAGVTQTPRYLIKTRGQQVTLSCSPISGHRSVSWYQQTPGQGLQFLFEYFSETQRNKGNFPGRFSGRQFSNSRSEMNVSTLELGDSALYLCASSTGLTETQYFGPGTRLLVL.

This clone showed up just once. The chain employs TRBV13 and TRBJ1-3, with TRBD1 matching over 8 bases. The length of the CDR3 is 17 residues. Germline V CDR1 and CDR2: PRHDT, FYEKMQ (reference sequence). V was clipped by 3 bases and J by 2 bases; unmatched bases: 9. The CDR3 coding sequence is TGTGCCAGCAGCTTGGGCGGACAGGGCAGAGCTGGAAACACCATATATTTT. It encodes CASSLGGQGRAGNTIYF.

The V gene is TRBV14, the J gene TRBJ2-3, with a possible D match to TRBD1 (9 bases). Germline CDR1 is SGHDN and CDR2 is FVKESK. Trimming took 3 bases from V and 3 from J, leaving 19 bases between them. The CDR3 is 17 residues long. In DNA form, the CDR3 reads TGTGCCAGCAGCCATGAGCGGGGGACAGGGAGGACAGATACGCAGTATTTT. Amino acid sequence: CASSHERGTGRTDTQYF.

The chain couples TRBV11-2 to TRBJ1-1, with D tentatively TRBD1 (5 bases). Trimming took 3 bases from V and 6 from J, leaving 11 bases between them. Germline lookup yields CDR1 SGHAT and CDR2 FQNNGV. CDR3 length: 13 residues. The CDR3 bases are TGTGCCAGCAGCTTTACGGGGGAGGCTGAAGCTTTCTTT. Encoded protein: CASSFTGEAEAFF. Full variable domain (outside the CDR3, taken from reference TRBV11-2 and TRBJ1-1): EAGVAQSPRYKIIEKRQSVAFWCNPISGHATLYWYQQILGQGPKLLIQFQNNGVVDDSQLPKDRFSAERLKGVDSTLKIQPAKLEDSAVYLCASSFTGEAEAFFGQGTRLTVV.

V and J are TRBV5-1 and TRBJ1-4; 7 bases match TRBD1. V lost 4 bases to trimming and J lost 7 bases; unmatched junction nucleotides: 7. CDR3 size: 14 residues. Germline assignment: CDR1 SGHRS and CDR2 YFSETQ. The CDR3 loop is CASSIRQGGEKLFF. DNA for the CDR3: TGCGCCAGCAGCATACGACAGGGCGGTGAAAAACTGTTTTTT.